These 11 T cell receptor beta chains originate from one sample sequenced in a study of monozygotic twins with inflammatory bowel disease. TCRdb reprocessed the 5' RACE reads and keeps a single row for each CDR3 protein, giving no DNA. The listing records approximately 330,000 distinct CDR3 sequences. Sample: blood. All receptors come from a human donor with ulcerative colitis or Crohn's disease, or a healthy co-twin of an affected twin (not recorded which).

The V call is TRBV20-1, the J call TRBJ1-1; the TCRdb D gene call, TRBD1, has no DNA to confirm it. CDR3 size: 14 residues. Looked up from germline, CDR1 is DFQATT and CDR2 is SNEGSKA (reference sequence). The chain's CDR3 is CSARPTGVDTEAFF.

The V call is TRBV11-1, the J call TRBJ2-7; TCRdb proposes TRBD1, but this gene call is untestable without DNA. This CDR3 region has 18 residues. CDR1 is SGHAT and CDR2 is FQDESV in the germline V gene (reference sequence). The CDR3 sequence is CASSSYMAGTGSTYEQYF.

The chain joins TRBV5-5 to TRBJ2-1. CDR1 is SGHKS, CDR2 YYEKEE, per germline (reference sequence). The CDR3 spans 15 residues. The CDR3 protein is CASSLQGSSYNEQFF.

This chain joins TRBV9 and TRBJ1-5; TCRdb's D call, TRBD1, is unchecked because there is no DNA. The CDR3 totals 14 residues. Germline-derived CDR1 and CDR2 are SGDLS and YYNGEE. This chain's CDR3 is CASSEGTGGQPQHF.

The rearrangement links TRBV20-1 to TRBJ1-3; TCRdb reports TRBD1, a call that lacks DNA to check it against. The CDR3 loop spans 14 amino acids. Germline CDR1 and CDR2: DFQATT and SNEGSKA (reference sequence). Here the CDR3 reads CSPGPQGTGNTIYF.

The chain couples TRBV27 to TRBJ2-1. Germline CDR1 and CDR2: MNHEY and SMNVEV (reference sequence). The CDR3 covers 13 residues. This CDR3 is CASSLTWYNEQFF.

The V gene is TRBV19, the J gene TRBJ2-1; TCRdb selects TRBD1, and the lack of DNA leaves this call unchecked. The CDR3 sequence is 17 residues long. Per germline, CDR1 LNHDA and CDR2 SQIVND (reference sequence). The CDR3 region is CASSIYLGQGERAEQFF.

CDR3 sequence reads: CSARLQGARPYEQYF. The V call is TRBV20-1, the J call TRBJ2-7; absent DNA, TCRdb's TRBD1 call cannot be checked. The CDR3 spans 15 residues. The germline CDR1 and CDR2 sequences are DFQATT and SNEGSKA (reference sequence).

The chain has TRBV11-2 and TRBJ2-1; TCRdb proposes TRBD2, but this gene call is untestable without DNA. The CDR3 covers 15 residues. CDR1 is SGHAT and CDR2 is FQNNGV in the germline V gene. The CDR3 spells CASSFGLRRAGEQFF.

This chain connects TRBV30 to TRBJ2-7. This CDR3 spans 13 amino acids. Germline-derived CDR1 and CDR2 are GTSNPN and SVGIG (reference sequence). CDR3 residues: CAWSFGVSYEQYF.

The chain carries TRBV4-2 and TRBJ2-1. Germline CDR1 reads LGHNA; CDR2 reads YNFKEQ. The CDR3 spans 15 residues. The CDR3 sequence: CASSQEKGPYNEQFF.